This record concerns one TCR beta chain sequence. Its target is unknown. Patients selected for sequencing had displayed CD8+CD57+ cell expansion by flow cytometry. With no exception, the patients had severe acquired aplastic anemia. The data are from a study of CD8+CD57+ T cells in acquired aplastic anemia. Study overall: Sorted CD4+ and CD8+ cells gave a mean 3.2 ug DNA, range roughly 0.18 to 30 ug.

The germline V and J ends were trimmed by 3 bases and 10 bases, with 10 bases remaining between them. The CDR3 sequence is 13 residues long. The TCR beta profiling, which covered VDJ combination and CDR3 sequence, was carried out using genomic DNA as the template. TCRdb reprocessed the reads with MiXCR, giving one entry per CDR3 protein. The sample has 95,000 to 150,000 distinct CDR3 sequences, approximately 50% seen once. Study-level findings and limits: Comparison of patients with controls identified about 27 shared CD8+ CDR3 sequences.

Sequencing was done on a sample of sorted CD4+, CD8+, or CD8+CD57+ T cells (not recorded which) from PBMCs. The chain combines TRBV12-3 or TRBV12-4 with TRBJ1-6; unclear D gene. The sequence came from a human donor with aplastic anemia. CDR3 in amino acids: CASSFRSSSPLHF. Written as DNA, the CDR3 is TGTGCCAGCAGTTTTCGAAGTTCGTCACCCCTCCACTTT.